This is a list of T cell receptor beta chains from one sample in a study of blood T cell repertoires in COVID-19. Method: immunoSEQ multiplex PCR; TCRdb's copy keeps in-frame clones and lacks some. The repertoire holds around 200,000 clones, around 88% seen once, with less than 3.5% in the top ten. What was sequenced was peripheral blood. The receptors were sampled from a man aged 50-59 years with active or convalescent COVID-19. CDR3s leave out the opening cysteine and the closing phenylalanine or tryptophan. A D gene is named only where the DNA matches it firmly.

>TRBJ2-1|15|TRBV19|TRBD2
ASSIQTSGSSYNEQF
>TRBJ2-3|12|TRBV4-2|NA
ASSQAQGTDTQY
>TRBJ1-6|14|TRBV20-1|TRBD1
SASSGQGAGNSPLH
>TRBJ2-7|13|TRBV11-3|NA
ASSLRGSLSYEQY
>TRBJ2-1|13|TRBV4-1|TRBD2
ASSRTSGTDNEQF
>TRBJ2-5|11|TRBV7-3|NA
ASSPQDSETQY
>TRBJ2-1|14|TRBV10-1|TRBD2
ASSTGLAGEVGEQF
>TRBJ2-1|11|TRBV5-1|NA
ASSSLLDNEQF
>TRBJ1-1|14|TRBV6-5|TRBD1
ASSYEAGGLRTEAF
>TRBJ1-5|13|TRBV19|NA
ASNYGAGAGQPQH
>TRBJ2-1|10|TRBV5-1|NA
ASSLGGNEQF
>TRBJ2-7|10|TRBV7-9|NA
ASGTTANEQY
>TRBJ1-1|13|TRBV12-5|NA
ASGLVLGGSTEAF
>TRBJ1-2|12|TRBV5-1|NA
ASSLIRGSDGYT
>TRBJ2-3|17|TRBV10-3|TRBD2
AISDPGTSITSSTDTQY
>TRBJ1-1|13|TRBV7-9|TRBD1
ASSSFGQGNTEAF
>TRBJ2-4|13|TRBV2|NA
ASSVDTIAKNIQY
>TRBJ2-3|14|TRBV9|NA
ASSGGPLRRTDTQY
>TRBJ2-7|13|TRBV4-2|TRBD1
ASSQPGQGVYEQY
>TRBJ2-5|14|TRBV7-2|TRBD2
ASSLGLAGGQETQY
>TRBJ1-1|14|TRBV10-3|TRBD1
AISGSQGAGSTEAF
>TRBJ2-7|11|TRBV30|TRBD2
AWSGGGLGEQY
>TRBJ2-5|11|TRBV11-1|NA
ASSYGHRETQY
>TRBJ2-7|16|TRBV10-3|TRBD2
AIRDPISRAGREYEQY
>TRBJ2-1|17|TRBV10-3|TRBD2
AISEENGLAGVLNNEQF
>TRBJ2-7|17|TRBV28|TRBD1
ASSPTMPPPGQGPYEQY
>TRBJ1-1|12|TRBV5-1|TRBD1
ASSVTGVGTEAF
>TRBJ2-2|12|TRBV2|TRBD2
ASETGRDAGELF
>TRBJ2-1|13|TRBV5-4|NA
ASSLDYNPVNEQF
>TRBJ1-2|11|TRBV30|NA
AWRWGQNYGYT
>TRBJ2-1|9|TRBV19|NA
ASSIGGHLF
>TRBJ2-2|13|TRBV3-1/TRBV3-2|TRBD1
ASSQARQGFGELF
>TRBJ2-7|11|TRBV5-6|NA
ASSRGQAYEQY
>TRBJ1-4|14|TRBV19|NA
ASSIAGSATNEKLF
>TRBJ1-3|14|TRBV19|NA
ASSSTGHRSGNTIY
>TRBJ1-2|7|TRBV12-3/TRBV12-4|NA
ASPPGYT
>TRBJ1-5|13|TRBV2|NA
ASSEARGYNQPQH
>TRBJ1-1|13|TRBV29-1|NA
SVAGGTDSNTEAF
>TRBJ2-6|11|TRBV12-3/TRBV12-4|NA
ASSFDNRSPST
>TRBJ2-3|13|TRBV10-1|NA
ASSPRGAFTDTQY
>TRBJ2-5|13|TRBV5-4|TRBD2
ASSLGTSGAETQY
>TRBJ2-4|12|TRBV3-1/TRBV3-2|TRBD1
ASSLTGGQGIQY
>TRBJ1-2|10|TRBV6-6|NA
ASRTGQRGYT
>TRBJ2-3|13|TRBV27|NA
ASTPSARYTDTQY
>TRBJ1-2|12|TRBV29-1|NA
SVRGHDSNYGYT
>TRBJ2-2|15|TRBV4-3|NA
ASSQDQDSAGTGELF